A single sample is the source of the 20 T cell receptor beta chains below, sequenced in a study of T cell changes during pregnancy in multiple sclerosis. Assay: immunoSEQ multiplex PCR; the TCRdb copy retains only in-frame clones and omits some. Found here are approximately 92,000 clones, about 92% of them singletons; the top ten hold over 1.5%. The input for sequencing was peripheral blood, taken in the first trimester of pregnancy. The receptors here all came from a female donor with multiple sclerosis, enrolled in a pregnancy study.

This clone came up a few times. This chain connects TRBV19 to TRBJ2-2, with 9 bases that match TRBD2. The CDR3 has 15 residues. V trimming: 3 bases; J trimming: 6 bases; junction bases outside the gene matches: 5. From germline, CDR1 is LNHDA and CDR2 SQIVND (reference sequence). CDR3: CASSISLAGAGELFF. The CDR3, as DNA: TGTGCCAGTAGTATCTCACTAGCGGGCGCCGGGGAGCTGTTTTTT.

V gene TRBV10-2 combines with J gene TRBJ1-3; TRBD1 aligns across 7 bases. The V and J ends lost 6 bases and 0 bases, in that order; junction bases with no gene match: 5. Germline values: CDR1 WSHSY, CDR2 SAAADI. The CDR3 loop spans 15 amino acids. CDR3 sequence reads: CASSPTGTSGNTIYF. In DNA, the CDR3 is TGCGCCAGCAGCCCGACAGGGACCTCTGGAAACACCATATATTTT.

This sequence joins TRBV4-1 and TRBJ2-2, with 9 bases identical to TRBD2. The V gene's germline CDR1 is MGHRA and CDR2 YSYEKL. The length of the CDR3 is 16 residues. J was trimmed by 2 bases and V by 3 bases; bases with no gene match: 4. The chain's CDR3 is CASSHNSGRNTGELFF. CDR3 coding DNA: TGCGCCAGCAGCCACAATAGCGGGAGAAACACCGGGGAGCTGTTTTTT.

The chain couples TRBV28 to TRBJ2-7; D is possibly TRBD1 (7 bases). There are 13 residues in the CDR3. Germline V gives CDR1 MDHEN, CDR2 SYDVKM. V was clipped by 3 bases and J by 5 bases, with 11 bases between them. CDR3 sequence (DNA): TGTGCCAGCAGTTTCGACAGGGAGGACGAGCAGTACTTC. Translating gives CASSFDREDEQYF.

The count of this clone is one. Germline and junction disagree at one end, which may indicate a read error. The rearrangement joins TRBV2 to TRBJ1-2; possible D gene TRBD1, 6 bases. Germline V gene data show CDR1 as SNHLY and CDR2 as FYNNEI. The CDR3 consists of 10 residues. In nucleotides, the CDR3 is TGTGCCAGCATTTCTCAGGGGTACAACTTC. Translation gives CASISQGYNF.

The chain combines TRBV6-5 with TRBJ1-2, with 9 bases fitting TRBD1. The CDR3 consists of 15 residues. V gave up 6 bases and J gave up 8 bases; unmatched junction bases: 13. The V gene's germline CDR1 is MNHEY and CDR2 SVGAGI. The CDR3 DNA reads TGTGCCAGCAGGCTTGCCGGGACAGGGCAGGACGGCTACACCTTC. Protein product: CASRLAGTGQDGYTF.

V usage is TRBV9 and J usage is TRBJ2-5; TRBD1 agrees at 8 bases. The CDR3 covers 14 residues. Germline V gene sequence: CDR1 SGDLS, CDR2 YYNGEE. V trimming: 4 bases; J trimming: 5 bases; junction bases outside the gene matches: 7. The CDR3 DNA is TGTGCCAGCAGCCCGCCGGGACAGGTCGAGACCCAGTACTTC. This translates into CASSPPGQVETQYF.

The CDR3 DNA is TGTGCCAGCACTAGCAGTACCTACGAGCAGTACTTC. Encoded protein: CASTSSTYEQYF. This rearrangement joins TRBV28 to TRBJ2-7; possibly TRBD2 for D (5 bases). V was trimmed by 7 bases and J by 2 bases, leaving 9 bases between them. Germline loops: CDR1 MDHEN, CDR2 SYDVKM. The CDR3 loop spans 12 amino acids.

The V and J genes are TRBV19 and TRBJ1-5; TRBD1 agrees at 7 bases. The CDR3 totals 16 residues. The V gene's germline CDR1 is LNHDA and CDR2 SQIVND (reference sequence). V lost 6 bases to trimming and J lost 4 bases; unmatched junction nucleotides: 12. The CDR3 DNA sequence: TGTGCCAGTAGCGCGCAAAGGGGGCTTAGAAATCAGCCCCAGCATTTT. It translates to CASSAQRGLRNQPQHF.

This chain connects TRBV13 to TRBJ1-1, with 7 bases identical to TRBD1. This CDR3 comprises 14 residues. V lost 4 bases to trimming and J lost 1 base; unmatched junction nucleotides: 3. The V gene's germline CDR1 is PRHDT and CDR2 FYEKMQ (reference sequence). In DNA form, the CDR3 reads TGTGCCAGCAGCTACCGGACAGGGAACACTGAAGCTTTCTTT. Its protein product is CASSYRTGNTEAFF.

The J gene is TRBJ2-7, the V gene TRBV6-1; possible D gene TRBD2, 6 bases. Trimming shortened V by 8 bases and J by 3 bases, and 14 bases separated the two germline ends. This CDR3 has 13 residues. Germline CDR1 and CDR2: MNHNS and SASEGT. CDR3: CASVKMGGYEQYF. CDR3 DNA: TGTGCCAGCGTAAAGATGGGGGGCTACGAGCAGTACTTC.

The chain carries TRBV9 and TRBJ2-1, with a weak D call TRBD2 (7 bases). This CDR3 contains 16 residues. V lost 0 bases and J lost 6, with 16 bases in between. The germline V gene encodes CDR1 SGDLS and CDR2 YYNGEE. The CDR3, as DNA: TGTGCCAGCAGCGTAGTCTCCAGGGGAGGGTTCAATGAGCAGTTCTTC. Amino acid sequence: CASSVVSRGGFNEQFF.

This clone was observed once. The chain recombines TRBV18 with TRBJ2-1; 10 bases line up with TRBD1. V was pared by 3 bases and J by 9 bases, with 14 bases of the junction left unmatched. Looked up from germline, CDR1 is KGHSH and CDR2 is LQKENI. The length of the CDR3 is 17 residues. The CDR3 DNA is TGTGCCAGCTCACCGCAAGTCGGGGACAGGGGAAATGGTGAGCAGTTCTTC. This translates into CASSPQVGDRGNGEQFF.

The rearrangement links TRBV2 to TRBJ2-7; D remains unclear. Germline CDR1 SNHLY, CDR2 FYNNEI. V lost 4 bases and J 3 bases, leaving 4 bases between the germline ends. This CDR3 is built from 11 residues. The CDR3 here is CASSVRYEQYF. CDR3 DNA: TGTGCCAGCAGTGTCCGCTACGAGCAGTACTTC.

V gene TRBV5-1 combines with J gene TRBJ1-1; D is possibly TRBD1 (5 bases). The CDR3 sequence is 14 residues long. Trimming removed 4 bases at V and 4 bases at J, with 14 bases between. The germline V gene has CDR1 SGHRS and CDR2 YFSETQ. The CDR3 region is CASSRTAQGTEAFF. The DNA for the CDR3 is TGCGCCAGCAGCAGAACAGCCCAGGGCACTGAAGCTTTCTTT.

The chain has TRBV5-4 and TRBJ2-1, with 8 nucleotides matching TRBD2. The CDR3 spans 20 residues. Germline V gives CDR1 SGHNT, CDR2 YYREEE (reference sequence). V shed 4 bases and J 4 bases; nucleotides not matched to a gene: 22. CDR3 sequence (DNA): TGTGCCAGCAGCCCCCCCGTGGTGTTGGGGGGGACTAGGGGATACAATGAGCAGTTCTTC. It translates to CASSPPVVLGGTRGYNEQFF.

The CDR3 spells CASSGIGQRTREAQHF. CDR3 nucleotide sequence: TGTGCCAGCAGTGGTATAGGACAGCGAACGCGCGAGGCCCAGCATTTT. The chain recombines TRBV6-1 with TRBJ1-5, with D perhaps matching TRBD1 (6 bases). CDR3 length: 16 amino acids. V lost 4 bases and J 11 bases, leaving 24 bases between the germline ends. Germline V gene lookup returns CDR1 MNHNS and CDR2 SASEGT.

V gene TRBV7-9 combines with J gene TRBJ2-7; TRBD1 aligns across 7 bases. CDR1 SEHNR and CDR2 FQNEAQ come from the germline V gene (reference sequence). This CDR3 is built from 18 residues. Germline trimming cut 2 bases from V and 0 bases from J; bases unmatched to any gene: 13. As DNA, the CDR3 is TGTGCCAGCAGCTTAATCTCTTTACGGGACAGAGACTCCTACGAGCAGTACTTC. It codes for CASSLISLRDRDSYEQYF.

CDR3 nucleotides: TGTGCCAGCAGTTTAACCGGTCCCTACGAGCAGTACTTC. It yields the protein CASSLTGPYEQYF. The chain joins TRBV27 to TRBJ2-7, with unresolved D. The CDR3 extends over 13 amino acids. Trimming cost V 2 bases and J 2 bases, with 7 bases left between them. From germline, CDR1 is MNHEY and CDR2 SMNVEV (reference sequence).

The chain joins TRBV5-1 to TRBJ1-1; D possibly corresponds to TRBD1 (5 bases). This CDR3 is 17 amino acids long. Trimming removed 3 bases from V and 5 bases from J, with 23 bases in between. Germline loops: CDR1 SGHRS, CDR2 YFSETQ. CDR3 sequence: CASSSRPGTPRVTEAFF. CDR3 bases: TGCGCCAGCAGCTCGAGGCCAGGGACTCCACGGGTGACTGAAGCTTTCTTT.